The sequence of this TCR beta chain was determined in a study of patients and donors after allogeneic stem cell transplantation. TCRdb used MiXCR to reprocess the RT-PCR reads, holding one entry per CDR3 protein. This repertoire shows about a million distinct CDR3 sequences, roughly 18% found once; its top ten account for under 6.5%. The V end lost 2 bases, the J end lost 6 bases, and 9 bases lay between the germline ends. The CDR3 is 13 residues long. Per the germline V gene, CDR1 is MNHEY and CDR2 is SVGEGT. The chain employs TRBV6-2 or TRBV6-3 and TRBJ2-3; no definite D call. This TCR was recovered from a human donor who was either an allogeneic HSCT recipient or a stem cell or donor lymphocyte infusion donor (not recorded which). It is not recorded whose cells these are; they may come from a transplant donor. Sequenced sample: blood, either unsorted or a sorted T cell fraction (not recorded which). The CDR3 sequence is CASSYPSKDTQYF. The CDR3 DNA reads TGTGCCAGCAGTTACCCAAGCAAGGATACGCAGTATTTT.